In its sample, the clone carrying this T cell receptor (beta chain) was seen a few times. The V end lost 1 base, the J end lost 0 bases, and 17 bases lay between the germline ends. The CDR3 totals 18 residues. The germline CDR1 and CDR2 sequences are MNHEY and SMNVEV (reference sequence). This entry is derived from a study of radiation and T cells in renal cell carcinoma. Study context: Nephrectomy followed 15 Gy stereotactic body radiation by 4 weeks.

Method: immunoSEQ multiplex PCR; TCRdb's copy keeps in-frame clones and lacks some. Of approximately 23,000 clones listed, 81% are singletons. Specified time point: blood 2 weeks post-SBRT. Treatment defined: 15 Gy SBRT to primary tumor, nephrectomy 4 weeks later. This sequence originates from a man in his fifties or sixties with renal cell carcinoma. The rearrangement links TRBV27 to TRBJ2-3, with TRBD2 as a possible D gene (5 bases). The material was blood, obtained from a patient whose treatment included radiotherapy and nephrectomy. CDR3 loop: CASSLLDSQQGSTDTQYF. As DNA, the CDR3 is TGTGCCAGCAGTTTATTGGACTCCCAACAAGGGAGCACAGATACGCAGTATTTT.